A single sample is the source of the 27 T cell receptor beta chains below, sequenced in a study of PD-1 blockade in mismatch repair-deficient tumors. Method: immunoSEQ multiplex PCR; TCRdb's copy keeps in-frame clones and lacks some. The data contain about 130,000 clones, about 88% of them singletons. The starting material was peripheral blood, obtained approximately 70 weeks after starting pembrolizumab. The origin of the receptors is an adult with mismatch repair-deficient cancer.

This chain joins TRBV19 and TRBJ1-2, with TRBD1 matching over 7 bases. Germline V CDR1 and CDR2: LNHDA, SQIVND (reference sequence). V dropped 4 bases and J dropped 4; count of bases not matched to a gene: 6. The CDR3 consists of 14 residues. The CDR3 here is CASSTQGSFYGYTF. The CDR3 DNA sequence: TGTGCCAGTAGTACACAGGGGTCGTTCTATGGCTACACCTTC.

The CDR3 DNA is TGCGCCAGCAGCCAAGATCCTGGCGCACTCTACAATGAGCAGTTCTTC. This sequence encodes CASSQDPGALYNEQFF. The J gene is TRBJ2-1, the V gene TRBV4-3, with D unclear. Germline V gives CDR1 LGHNA, CDR2 YSLEER. The V end lost 0 bases, the J end lost 3 bases, and 12 bases lay between the germline ends. The CDR3 runs to 16 residues.

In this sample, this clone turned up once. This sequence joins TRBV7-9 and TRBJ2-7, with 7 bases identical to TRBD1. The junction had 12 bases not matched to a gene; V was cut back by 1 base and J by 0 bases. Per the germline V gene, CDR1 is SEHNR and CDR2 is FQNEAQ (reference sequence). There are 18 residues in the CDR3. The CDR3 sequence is CASSLVRRFGQASYEQYF. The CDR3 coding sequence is TGTGCCAGCAGCTTAGTAAGGAGGTTCGGACAGGCCTCCTACGAGCAGTACTTC.

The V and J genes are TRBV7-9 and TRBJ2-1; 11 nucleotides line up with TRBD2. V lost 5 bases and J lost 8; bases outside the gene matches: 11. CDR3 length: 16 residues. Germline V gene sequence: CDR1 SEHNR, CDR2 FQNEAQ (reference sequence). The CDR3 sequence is CASSQGYSGRAYEQFF. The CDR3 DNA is TGTGCCAGCAGCCAAGGGTATAGCGGGAGGGCCTATGAGCAGTTCTTC.

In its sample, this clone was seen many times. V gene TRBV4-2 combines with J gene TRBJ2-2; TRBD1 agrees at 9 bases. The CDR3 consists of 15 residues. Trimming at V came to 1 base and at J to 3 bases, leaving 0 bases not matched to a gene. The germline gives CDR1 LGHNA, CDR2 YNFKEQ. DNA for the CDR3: TGTGCCAGCAGCCAAGGGGACAGGGACACCGGGGAGCTGTTTTTT. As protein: CASSQGDRDTGELFF.

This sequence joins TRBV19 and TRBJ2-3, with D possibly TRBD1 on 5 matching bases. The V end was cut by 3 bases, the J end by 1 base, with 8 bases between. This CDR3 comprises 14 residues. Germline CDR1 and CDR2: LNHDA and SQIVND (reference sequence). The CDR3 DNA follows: TGTGCCAGTAGTATTGGGGCAGGCACAGATACGCAGTATTTT. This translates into CASSIGAGTDTQYF.

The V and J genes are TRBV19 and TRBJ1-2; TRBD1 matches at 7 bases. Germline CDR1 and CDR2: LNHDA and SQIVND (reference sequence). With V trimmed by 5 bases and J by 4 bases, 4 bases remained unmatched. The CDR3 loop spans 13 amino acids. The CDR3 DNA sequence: TGTGCCAGTAGTTTTCGGACAGGCTATGGCTACACCTTC. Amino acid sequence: CASSFRTGYGYTF.

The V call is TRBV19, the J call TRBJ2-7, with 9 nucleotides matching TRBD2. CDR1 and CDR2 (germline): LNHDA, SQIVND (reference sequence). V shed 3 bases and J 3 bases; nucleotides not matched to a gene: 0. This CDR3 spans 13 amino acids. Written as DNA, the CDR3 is TGTGCCAGTAGTATGACTAGCGGCTACGAGCAGTACTTC. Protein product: CASSMTSGYEQYF. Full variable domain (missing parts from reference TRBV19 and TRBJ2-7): DGGITQSPKYLFRKEGQNVTLSCEQNLNHDAMYWYRQDPGQGLRLIYYSQIVNDFQKGDIAEGYSVSREKKESFPLTVTSAQKNPTAFYLCASSMTSGYEQYFGPGTRLTVT.

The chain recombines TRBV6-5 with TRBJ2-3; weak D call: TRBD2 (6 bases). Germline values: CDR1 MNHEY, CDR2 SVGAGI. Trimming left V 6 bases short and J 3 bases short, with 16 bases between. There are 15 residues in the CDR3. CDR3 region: CASRNSGAGTDTQYF. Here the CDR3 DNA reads TGTGCCAGCAGGAATAGCGGAGCAGGGACAGATACGCAGTATTTT.

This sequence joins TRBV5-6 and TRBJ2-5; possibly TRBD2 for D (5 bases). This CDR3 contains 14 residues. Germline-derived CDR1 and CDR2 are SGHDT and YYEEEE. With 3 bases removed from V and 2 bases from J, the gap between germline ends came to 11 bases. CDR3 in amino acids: CASSSPGRQETQYF. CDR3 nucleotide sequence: TGTGCCAGCAGCTCCCCGGGAAGGCAAGAGACCCAGTACTTC.

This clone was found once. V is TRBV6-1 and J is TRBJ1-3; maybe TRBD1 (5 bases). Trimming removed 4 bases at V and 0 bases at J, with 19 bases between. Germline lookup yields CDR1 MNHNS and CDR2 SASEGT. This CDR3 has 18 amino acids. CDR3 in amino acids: CASSGRGQAAFSGNTIYF. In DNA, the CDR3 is TGTGCCAGCAGTGGTAGAGGACAAGCCGCTTTCTCTGGAAACACCATATATTTT.

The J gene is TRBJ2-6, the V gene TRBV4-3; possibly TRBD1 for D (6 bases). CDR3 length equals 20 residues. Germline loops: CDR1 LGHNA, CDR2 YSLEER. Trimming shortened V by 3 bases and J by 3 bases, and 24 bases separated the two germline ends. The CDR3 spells CASSHLNPGDLSSGANVLTF. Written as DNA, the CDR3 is TGCGCCAGCAGCCATTTAAATCCAGGGGACCTCTCAAGTGGGGCCAACGTCCTGACTTTC.

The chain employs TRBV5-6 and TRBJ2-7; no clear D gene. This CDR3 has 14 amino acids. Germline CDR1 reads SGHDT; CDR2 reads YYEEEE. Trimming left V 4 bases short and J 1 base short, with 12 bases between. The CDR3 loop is CASSPPGKSYEQYF. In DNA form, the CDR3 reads TGTGCCAGCAGCCCACCGGGTAAATCCTACGAGCAGTACTTC.

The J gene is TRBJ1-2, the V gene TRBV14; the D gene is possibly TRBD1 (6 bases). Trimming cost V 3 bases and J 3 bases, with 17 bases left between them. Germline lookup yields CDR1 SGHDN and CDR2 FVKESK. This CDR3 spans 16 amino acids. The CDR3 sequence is CASSHQQGPTYYGYTF. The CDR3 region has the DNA TGTGCCAGCAGCCATCAACAGGGCCCGACTTACTATGGCTACACCTTC.

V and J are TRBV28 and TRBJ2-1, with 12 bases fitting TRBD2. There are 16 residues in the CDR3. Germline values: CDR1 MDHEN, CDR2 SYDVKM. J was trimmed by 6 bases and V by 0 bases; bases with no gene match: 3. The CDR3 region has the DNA TGTGCCAGCAGTTTATGGTCTAGCGGGGGGGGCAATGAGCAGTTCTTC. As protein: CASSLWSSGGGNEQFF.

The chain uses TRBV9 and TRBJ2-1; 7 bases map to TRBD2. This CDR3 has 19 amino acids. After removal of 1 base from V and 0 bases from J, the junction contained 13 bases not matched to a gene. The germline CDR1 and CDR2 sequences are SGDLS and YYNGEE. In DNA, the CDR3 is TGTGCCAGCAGCGTATCTGGGCGGGCTAGCGGTAGCTCCTACAATGAGCAGTTCTTC. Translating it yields CASSVSGRASGSSYNEQFF.

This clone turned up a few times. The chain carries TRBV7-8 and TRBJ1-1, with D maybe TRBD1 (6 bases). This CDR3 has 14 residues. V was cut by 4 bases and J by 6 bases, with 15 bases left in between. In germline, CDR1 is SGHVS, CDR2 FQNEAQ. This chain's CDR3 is CASSSQGHNSEAFF. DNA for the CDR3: TGTGCCAGCAGCTCCCAGGGACACAACTCTGAAGCTTTCTTT.

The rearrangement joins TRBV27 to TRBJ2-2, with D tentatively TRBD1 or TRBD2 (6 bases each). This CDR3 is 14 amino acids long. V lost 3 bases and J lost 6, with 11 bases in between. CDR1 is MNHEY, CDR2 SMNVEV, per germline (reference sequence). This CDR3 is CASSFLGGAGELFF. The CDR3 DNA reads TGTGCCAGCAGTTTCTTGGGGGGCGCCGGGGAGCTGTTTTTT.

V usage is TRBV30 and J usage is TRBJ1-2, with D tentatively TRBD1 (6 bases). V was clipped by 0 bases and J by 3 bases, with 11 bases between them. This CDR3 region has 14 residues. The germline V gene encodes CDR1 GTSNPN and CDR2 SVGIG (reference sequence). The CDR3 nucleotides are TGTGCCTGGAGTGTAAAGGGGGGAGACTATGGCTACACCTTC. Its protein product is CAWSVKGGDYGYTF.

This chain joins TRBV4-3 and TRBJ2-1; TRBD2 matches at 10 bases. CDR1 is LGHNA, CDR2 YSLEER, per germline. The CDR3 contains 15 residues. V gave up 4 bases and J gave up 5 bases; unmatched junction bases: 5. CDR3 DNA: TGCGCCAGCAGCCTGCTAGCGGGAGAAAACAATGAGCAGTTCTTC. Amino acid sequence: CASSLLAGENNEQFF.

CDR3 residues: CASSQDDRPNTEAFF. As DNA, the CDR3 is TGTGCCAGCAGCCAAGATGACAGACCGAACACTGAAGCTTTCTTT. The chain couples TRBV14 to TRBJ1-1; a weak D match, TRBD1 (5 bases). Germline lookup yields CDR1 SGHDN and CDR2 FVKESK. The CDR3 spans 15 residues. The V and J ends lost 0 bases and 1 base respectively, with 9 bases between them.

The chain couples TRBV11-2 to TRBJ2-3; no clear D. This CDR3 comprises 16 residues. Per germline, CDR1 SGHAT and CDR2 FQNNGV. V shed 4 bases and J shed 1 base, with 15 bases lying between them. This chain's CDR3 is CASSYYRVIGTDTQYF. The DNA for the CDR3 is TGTGCCAGCAGCTACTATAGGGTCATTGGCACAGATACGCAGTATTTT.

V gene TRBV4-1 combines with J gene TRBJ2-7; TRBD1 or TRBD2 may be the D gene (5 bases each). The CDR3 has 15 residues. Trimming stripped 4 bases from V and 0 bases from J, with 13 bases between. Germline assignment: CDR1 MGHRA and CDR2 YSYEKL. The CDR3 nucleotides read TGCGCCAGCAGCCTAACCCGGGACGACTCCTACGAGCAGTACTTC. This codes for CASSLTRDDSYEQYF.

For the CDR3, the DNA is TGTGCCACCAGCATAAGACAGGGTGGCAGGGATGGCTACACCTTC. It translates to CATSIRQGGRDGYTF. The chain carries TRBV15 and TRBJ1-2; 7 bases line up with TRBD1. J was trimmed by 6 bases and V by 4 bases; bases with no gene match: 11. CDR1 is LNHNV, CDR2 YYDKDF, per germline (reference sequence). The CDR3 is made up of 15 amino acids. Full variable domain (missing parts from reference TRBV15 and TRBJ1-2): DAMVIQNPRYQVTQFGKPVTLSCSQTLNHNVMYWYQQKSSQAPKLLFHYYDKDFNNEADTPDNFQSRRPNTSFCFLDIRSPGLGDTAMYLCATSIRQGGRDGYTFGSGTRLTVV.

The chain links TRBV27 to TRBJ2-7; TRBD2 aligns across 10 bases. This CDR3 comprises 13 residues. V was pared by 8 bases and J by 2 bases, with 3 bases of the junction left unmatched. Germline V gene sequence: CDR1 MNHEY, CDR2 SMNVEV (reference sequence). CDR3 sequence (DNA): TGTGCCAGCGGACTAGCGGCGACCTACGAGCAGTACTTC. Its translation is CASGLAATYEQYF.

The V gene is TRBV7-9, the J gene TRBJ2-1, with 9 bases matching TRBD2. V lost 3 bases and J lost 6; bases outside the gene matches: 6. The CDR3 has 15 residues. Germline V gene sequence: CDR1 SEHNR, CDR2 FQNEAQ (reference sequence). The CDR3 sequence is CASSFTSGLINEQFF. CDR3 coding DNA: TGTGCCAGCAGCTTTACTAGCGGGTTGATCAATGAGCAGTTCTTC.

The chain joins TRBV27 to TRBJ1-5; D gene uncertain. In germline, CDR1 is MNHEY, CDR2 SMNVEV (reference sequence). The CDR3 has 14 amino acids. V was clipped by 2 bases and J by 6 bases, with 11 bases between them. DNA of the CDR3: TGTGCCAGCAGTTTAACTGGGAAGGGTCAGCCCCAGCATTTT. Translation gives CASSLTGKGQPQHF.